The clone carrying this TCR beta chain was seen only once. Its specificity is not known. Since all of the isolated RNA was reverse transcribed, expressed TCRB transcripts were what got sequenced. Only in-frame clones appear in the TCRdb table, and some are missing; sequencing was by immunoSEQ multiplex PCR. The data contain some 220,000 clones, approximately 10% of them singletons. CDR1 and CDR2 from the germline V gene are MDHEN and SYDVKM. The V end was cut by 3 bases, the J end by 4 bases, with 12 bases between. The CDR3 has 14 residues. The sample is drawn from a study of beta chain features in type 1 diabetes. Study summary: Across every sample, 85 million to 120 million sorted cells were examined in total.

Broader study findings: Across all four CD4+ subsets, people with type 1 diabetes showed modestly shorter TCRB CDR3s.

Input material: central memory CD4+ T cells from blood. The chain is built from TRBV28 and TRBJ1-2; D not resolved. The sequence came from a man between 18 and 35 years old in good health. The DNA for the CDR3 is TGTGCCAGCAGTTTCCCCCGGGAAAGCTATGGCTACACCTTC. Translated, it gives CASSFPRESYGYTF.